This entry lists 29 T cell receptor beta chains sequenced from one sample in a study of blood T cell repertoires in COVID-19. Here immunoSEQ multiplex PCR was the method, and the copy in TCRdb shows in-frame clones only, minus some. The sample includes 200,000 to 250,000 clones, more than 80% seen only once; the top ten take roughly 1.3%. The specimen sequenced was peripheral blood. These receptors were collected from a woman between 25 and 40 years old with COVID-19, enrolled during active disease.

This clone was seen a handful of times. The CDR3 spells CASRPGLANYEQYF. CDR3 nucleotides: TGTGCCAGCAGGCCGGGACTAGCTAACTACGAGCAGTACTTC. The J gene is TRBJ2-7, the V gene TRBV6-5; 9 positions agree with TRBD2. CDR1 is MNHEY and CDR2 is SVGAGI in the germline V gene. J lost 3 bases, V lost 6 bases, and 6 bases had no gene match. The CDR3 is 14 amino acids.

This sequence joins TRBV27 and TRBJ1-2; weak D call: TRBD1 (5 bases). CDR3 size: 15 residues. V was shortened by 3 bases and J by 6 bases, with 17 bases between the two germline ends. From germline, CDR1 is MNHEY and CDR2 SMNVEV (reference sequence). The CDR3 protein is CASSFETWGVNGYTF. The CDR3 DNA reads TGTGCCAGCAGTTTCGAAACCTGGGGGGTGAATGGCTACACCTTC.

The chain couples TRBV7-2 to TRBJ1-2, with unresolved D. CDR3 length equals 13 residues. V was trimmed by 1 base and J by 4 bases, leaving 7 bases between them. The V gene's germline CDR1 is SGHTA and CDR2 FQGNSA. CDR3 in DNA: TGTGCCAGCAGCTTAGGAGGGTTCTATGGCTACACCTTC. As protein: CASSLGGFYGYTF.

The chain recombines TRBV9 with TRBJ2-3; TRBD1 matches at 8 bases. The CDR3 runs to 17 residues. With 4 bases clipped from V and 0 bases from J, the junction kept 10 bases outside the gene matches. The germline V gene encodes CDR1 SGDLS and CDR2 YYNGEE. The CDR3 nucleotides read TGTGCCAGCAGCACACAGGGGGGTGGGTCTAGCACAGATACGCAGTATTTT. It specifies CASSTQGGGSSTDTQYF.

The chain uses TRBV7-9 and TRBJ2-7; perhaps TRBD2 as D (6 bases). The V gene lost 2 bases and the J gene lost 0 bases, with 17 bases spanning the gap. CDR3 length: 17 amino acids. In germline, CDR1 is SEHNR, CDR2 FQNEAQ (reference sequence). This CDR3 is CASSLRSSAQISYEQYF. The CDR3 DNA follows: TGTGCCAGCAGCTTACGGTCTAGCGCCCAGATCTCCTACGAGCAGTACTTC.

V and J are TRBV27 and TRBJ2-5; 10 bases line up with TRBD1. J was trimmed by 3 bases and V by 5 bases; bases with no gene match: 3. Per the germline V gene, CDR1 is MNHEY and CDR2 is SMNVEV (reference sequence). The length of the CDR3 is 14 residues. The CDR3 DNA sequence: TGTGCCAGCAGTCTGGGACAGGGGAAAGAGACCCAGTACTTC. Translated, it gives CASSLGQGKETQYF.

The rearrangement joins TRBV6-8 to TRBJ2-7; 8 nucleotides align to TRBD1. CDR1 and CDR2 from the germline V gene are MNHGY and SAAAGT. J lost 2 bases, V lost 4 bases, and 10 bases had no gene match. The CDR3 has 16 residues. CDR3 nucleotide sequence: TGTGCCAGCAGTTTCCGCAGGGGGCCTTCAGCCTACGAGCAGTACTTC. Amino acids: CASSFRRGPSAYEQYF.

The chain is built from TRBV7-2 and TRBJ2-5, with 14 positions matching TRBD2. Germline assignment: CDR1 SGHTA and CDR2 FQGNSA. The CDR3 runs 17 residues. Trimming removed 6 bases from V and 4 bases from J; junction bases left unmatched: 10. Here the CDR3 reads CASSYGLAGGYRETQYF. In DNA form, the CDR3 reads TGTGCCAGCAGTTACGGACTAGCGGGAGGTTACCGAGAGACCCAGTACTTC. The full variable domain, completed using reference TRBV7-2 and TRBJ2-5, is GAGVSQSPSNKVTEKGKDVELRCDPISGHTALYWYRQSLGQGLEFLIYFQGNSAPDKSGLPSDRFSAERTGGSVSTLTIQRTQQEDSAVYLCASSYGLAGGYRETQYFGPGTRLLVL.

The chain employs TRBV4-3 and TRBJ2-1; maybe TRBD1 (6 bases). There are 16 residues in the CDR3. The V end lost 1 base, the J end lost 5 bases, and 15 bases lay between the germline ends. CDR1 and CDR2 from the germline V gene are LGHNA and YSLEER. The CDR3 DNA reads TGCGCCAGCAGCCAAGGTCTGTCGGCAGGGGACAATGAGCAGTTCTTC. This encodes CASSQGLSAGDNEQFF.

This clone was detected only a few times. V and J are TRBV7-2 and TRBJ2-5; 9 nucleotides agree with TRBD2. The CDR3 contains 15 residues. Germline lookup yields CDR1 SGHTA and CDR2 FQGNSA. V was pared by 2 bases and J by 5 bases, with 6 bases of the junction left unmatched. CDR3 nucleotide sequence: TGTGCCAGCAGCTTAAGGCGGGAGGGCTGGGAGACCCAGTACTTC. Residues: CASSLRREGWETQYF.

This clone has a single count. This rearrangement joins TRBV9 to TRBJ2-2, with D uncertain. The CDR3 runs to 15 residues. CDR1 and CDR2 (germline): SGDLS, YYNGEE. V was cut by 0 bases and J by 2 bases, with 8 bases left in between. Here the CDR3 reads CASSVGSLNTGELFF. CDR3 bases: TGTGCCAGCAGCGTAGGATCTCTAAACACCGGGGAGCTGTTTTTT.

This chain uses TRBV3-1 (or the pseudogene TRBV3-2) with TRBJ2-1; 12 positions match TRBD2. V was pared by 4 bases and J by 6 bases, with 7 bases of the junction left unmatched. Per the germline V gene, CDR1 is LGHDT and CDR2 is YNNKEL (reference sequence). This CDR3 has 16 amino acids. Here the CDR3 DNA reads TGTGCCAGCAGCCCCCTCCTAGCGGGGGGGCTCAATGAGCAGTTCTTC. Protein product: CASSPLLAGGLNEQFF.

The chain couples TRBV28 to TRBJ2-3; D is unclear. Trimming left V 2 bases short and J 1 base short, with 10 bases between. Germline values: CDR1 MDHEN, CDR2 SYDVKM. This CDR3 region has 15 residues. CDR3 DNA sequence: TGTGCCAGCAGTTTAGGTCTAGTTGGCACAGATACGCAGTATTTT. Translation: CASSLGLVGTDTQYF.

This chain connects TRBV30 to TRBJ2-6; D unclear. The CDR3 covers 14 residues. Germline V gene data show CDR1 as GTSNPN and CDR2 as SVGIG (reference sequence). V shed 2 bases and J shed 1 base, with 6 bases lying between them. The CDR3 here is CAWSLVSGANVLTF. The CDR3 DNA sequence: TGTGCCTGGAGTCTTGTTTCTGGGGCCAACGTCCTGACTTTC.

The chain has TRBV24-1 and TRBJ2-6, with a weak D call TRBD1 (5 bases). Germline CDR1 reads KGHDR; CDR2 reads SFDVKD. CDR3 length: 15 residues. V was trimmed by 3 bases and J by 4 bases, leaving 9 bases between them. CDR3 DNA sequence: TGTGCCACCAGTGATCCCAGGACAGGGGCCAACGTCCTGACTTTC. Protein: CATSDPRTGANVLTF.

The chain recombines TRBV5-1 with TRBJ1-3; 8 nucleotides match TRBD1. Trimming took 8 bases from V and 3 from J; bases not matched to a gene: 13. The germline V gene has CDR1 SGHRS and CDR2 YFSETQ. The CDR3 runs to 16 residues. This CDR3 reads CASADRGRGDGNTIYF. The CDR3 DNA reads TGCGCCAGTGCTGACAGGGGAAGAGGAGATGGAAACACCATATATTTT.

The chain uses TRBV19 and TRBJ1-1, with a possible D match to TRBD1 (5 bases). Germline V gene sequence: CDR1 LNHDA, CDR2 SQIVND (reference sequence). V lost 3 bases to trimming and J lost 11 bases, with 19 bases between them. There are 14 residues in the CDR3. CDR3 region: CASSMTATAIGAFF. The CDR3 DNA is TGTGCCAGTAGTATGACAGCGACAGCCATTGGGGCTTTCTTT.

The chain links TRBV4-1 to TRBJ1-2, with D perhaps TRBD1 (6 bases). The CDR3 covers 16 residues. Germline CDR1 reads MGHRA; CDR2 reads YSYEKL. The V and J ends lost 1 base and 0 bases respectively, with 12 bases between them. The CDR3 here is CASSQVGQTSNYGYTF. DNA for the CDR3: TGCGCCAGCAGCCAAGTCGGACAGACGTCTAACTATGGCTACACCTTC.

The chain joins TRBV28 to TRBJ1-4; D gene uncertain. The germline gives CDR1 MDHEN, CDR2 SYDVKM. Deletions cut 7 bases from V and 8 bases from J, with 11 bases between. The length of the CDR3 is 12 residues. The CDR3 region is CASTRLGEKLFF. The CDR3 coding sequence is TGTGCCAGCACCCGACTCGGGGAAAAACTGTTTTTT.

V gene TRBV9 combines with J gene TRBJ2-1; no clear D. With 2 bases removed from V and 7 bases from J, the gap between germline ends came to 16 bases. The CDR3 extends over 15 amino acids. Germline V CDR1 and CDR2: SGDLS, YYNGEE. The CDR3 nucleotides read TGTGCCAGCAGCGTTGTCGGGTCAGCTGGGAATGAGCAGTTCTTC. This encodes CASSVVGSAGNEQFF.

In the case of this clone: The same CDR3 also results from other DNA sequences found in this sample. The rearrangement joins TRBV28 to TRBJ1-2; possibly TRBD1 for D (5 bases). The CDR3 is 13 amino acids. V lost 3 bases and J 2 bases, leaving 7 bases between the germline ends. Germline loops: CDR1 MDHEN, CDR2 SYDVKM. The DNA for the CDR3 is TGTGCCAGCAGTTTGGGGCAAAACTATGGCTACACCTTC. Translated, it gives CASSLGQNYGYTF.

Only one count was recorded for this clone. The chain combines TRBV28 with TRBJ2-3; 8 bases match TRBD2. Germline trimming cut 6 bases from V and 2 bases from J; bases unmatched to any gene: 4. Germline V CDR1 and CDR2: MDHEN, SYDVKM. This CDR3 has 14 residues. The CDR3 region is CASRSGGVTDTQYF. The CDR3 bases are TGTGCCAGCAGGTCCGGGGGGGTCACAGATACGCAGTATTTT.

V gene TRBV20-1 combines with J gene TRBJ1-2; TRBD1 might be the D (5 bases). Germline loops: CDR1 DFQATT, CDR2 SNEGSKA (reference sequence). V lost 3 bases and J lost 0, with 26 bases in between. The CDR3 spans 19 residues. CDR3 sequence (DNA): TGCAGTGCTAGTTTCCGGCTGGCAGGGTCGTACCCAGCTAACTATGGCTACACCTTC. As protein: CSASFRLAGSYPANYGYTF.

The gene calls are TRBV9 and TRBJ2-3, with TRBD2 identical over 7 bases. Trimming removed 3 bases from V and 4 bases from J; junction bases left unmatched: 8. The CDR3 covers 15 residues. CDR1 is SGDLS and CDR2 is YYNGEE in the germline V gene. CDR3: CASSAPGGRADTQYF. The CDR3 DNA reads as TGTGCCAGCAGCGCCCCCGGGGGGAGGGCAGATACGCAGTATTTT.

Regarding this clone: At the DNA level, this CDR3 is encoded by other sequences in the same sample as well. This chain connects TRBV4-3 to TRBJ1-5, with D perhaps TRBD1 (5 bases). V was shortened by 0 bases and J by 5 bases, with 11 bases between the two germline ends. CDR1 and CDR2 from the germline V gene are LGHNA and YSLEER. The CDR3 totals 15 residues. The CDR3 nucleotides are TGCGCCAGCAGCCAAGATGGGAGGGGAGATCAGCCCCAGCATTTT. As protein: CASSQDGRGDQPQHF.

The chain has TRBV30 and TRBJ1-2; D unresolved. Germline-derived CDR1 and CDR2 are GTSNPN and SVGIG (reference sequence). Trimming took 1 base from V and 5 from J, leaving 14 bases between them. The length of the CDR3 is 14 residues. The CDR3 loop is CAWSDTPGGYGYTF. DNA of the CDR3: TGTGCCTGGAGTGACACTCCAGGTGGGTATGGCTACACCTTC.

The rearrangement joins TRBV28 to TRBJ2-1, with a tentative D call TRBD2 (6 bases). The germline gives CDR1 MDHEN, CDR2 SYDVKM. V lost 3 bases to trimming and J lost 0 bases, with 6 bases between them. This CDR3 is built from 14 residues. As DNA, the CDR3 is TGTGCCAGCAGTTTGGGAGGCTCCTACAATGAGCAGTTCTTC. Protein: CASSLGGSYNEQFF.

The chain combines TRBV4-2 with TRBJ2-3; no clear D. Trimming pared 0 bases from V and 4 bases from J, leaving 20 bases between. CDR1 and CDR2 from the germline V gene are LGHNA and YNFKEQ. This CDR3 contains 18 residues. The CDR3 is CASSQDLGVNRGPDTQYF. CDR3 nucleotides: TGTGCCAGCAGCCAAGATCTCGGAGTCAATAGAGGCCCAGATACGCAGTATTTT.

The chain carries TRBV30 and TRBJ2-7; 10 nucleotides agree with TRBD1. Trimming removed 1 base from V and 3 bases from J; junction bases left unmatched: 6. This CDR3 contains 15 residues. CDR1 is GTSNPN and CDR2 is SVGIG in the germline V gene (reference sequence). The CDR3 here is CAWSGGTGALYEQYF. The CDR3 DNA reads TGTGCCTGGAGTGGCGGGACAGGGGCCCTCTACGAGCAGTACTTC.